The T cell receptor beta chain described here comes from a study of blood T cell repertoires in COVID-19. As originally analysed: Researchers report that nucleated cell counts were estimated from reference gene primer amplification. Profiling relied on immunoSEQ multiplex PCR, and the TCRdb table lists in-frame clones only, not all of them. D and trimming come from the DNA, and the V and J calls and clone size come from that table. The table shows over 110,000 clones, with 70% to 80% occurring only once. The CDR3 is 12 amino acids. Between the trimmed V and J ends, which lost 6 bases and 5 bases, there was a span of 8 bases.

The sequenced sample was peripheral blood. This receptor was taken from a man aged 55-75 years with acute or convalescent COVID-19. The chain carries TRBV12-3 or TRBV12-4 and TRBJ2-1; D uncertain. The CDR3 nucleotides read TGTGCCAGCAGATCTCAGAACAATGAGCAGTTCTTC. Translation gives CASRSQNNEQFF.